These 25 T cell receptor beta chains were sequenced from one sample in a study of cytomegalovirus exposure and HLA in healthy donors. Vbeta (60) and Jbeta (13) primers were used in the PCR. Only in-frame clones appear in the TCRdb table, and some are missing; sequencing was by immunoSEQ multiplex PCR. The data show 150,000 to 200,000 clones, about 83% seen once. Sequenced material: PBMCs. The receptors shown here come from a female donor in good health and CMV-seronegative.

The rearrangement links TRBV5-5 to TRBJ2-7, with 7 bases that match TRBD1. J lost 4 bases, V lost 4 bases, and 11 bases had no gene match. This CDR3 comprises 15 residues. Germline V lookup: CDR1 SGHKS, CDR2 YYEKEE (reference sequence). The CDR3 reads CASSDPSGQRYEQYF. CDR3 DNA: TGTGCCAGCAGCGACCCGTCGGGACAGAGATACGAGCAGTACTTC.

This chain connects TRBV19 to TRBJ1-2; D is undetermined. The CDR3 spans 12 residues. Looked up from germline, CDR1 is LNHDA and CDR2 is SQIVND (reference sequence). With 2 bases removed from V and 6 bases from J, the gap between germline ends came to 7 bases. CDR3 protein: CASSIPGNGYTF. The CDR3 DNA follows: TGTGCCAGTAGTATACCCGGGAATGGCTACACCTTC.

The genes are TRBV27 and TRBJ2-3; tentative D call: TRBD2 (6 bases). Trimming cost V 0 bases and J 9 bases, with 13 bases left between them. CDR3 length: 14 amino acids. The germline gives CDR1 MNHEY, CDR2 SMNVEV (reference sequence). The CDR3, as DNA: TGTGCCAGCAGTTTATCCACAGTGGGAGGCACGCAGTATTTT. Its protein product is CASSLSTVGGTQYF.

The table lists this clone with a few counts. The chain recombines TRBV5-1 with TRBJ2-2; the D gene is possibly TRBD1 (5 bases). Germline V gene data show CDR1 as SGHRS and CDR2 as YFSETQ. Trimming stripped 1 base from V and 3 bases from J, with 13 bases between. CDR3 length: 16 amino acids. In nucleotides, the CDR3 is TGCGCCAGCAGCTTGAGTCCCAGGGCTGACACCGGGGAGCTGTTTTTT. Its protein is CASSLSPRADTGELFF. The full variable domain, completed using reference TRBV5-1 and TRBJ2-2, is KAGVTQTPRYLIKTRGQQVTLSCSPISGHRSVSWYQQTPGQGLQFLFEYFSETQRNKGNFPGRFSGRQFSNSRSEMNVSTLELGDSALYLCASSLSPRADTGELFFGEGSRLTVL.

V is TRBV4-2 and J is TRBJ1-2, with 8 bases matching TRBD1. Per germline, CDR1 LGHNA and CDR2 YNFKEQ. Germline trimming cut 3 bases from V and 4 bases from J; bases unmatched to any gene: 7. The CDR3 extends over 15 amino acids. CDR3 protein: CASSQDTGGGYGYTF. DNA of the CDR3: TGTGCCAGCAGCCAGGACACAGGGGGAGGCTATGGCTACACCTTC.

This CDR3 reads CASSVDRLAGDRVYEQYF. The CDR3 bases are TGTGCCAGCAGCGTAGATAGACTAGCGGGAGACAGAGTCTACGAGCAGTACTTC. The chain carries TRBV9 and TRBJ2-7; 12 nucleotides agree with TRBD2. Germline CDR1 and CDR2: SGDLS and YYNGEE. The junction had 10 bases not matched to a gene; V was cut back by 0 bases and J by 3 bases. This CDR3 spans 18 amino acids.

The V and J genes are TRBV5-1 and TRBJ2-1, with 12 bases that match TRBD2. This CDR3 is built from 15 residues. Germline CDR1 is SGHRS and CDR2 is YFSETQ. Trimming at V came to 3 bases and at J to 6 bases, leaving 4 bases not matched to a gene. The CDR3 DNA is TGCGCCAGCAGCTATCTAGCGGGGGGGCTCAATGAGCAGTTCTTC. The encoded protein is CASSYLAGGLNEQFF.

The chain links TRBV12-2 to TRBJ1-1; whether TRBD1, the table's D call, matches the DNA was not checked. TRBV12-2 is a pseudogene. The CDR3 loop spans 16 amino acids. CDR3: CASRLAGTGVPTEAFF. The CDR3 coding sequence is TGTGCAAGTCGCCTAGCCGGGACAGGGGTGCCGACTGAAGCTTTCTTT.

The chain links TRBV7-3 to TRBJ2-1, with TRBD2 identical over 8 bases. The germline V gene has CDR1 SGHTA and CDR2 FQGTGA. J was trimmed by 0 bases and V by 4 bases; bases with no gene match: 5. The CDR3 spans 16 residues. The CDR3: CASSSAGTSSYNEQFF. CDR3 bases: TGTGCCAGCAGCTCGGCCGGGACTAGCTCCTACAATGAGCAGTTCTTC.

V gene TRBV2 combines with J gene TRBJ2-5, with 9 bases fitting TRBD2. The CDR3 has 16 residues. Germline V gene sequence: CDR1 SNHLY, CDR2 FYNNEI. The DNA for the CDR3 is TGTGCTGTCTCGCTACTTCAGGGACTAGCAGAAGAGACCCAGTACTTC. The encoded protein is CAVSLLQGLAEETQYF. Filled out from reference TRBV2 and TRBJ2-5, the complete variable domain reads EPEVTQTPSHQVTQMGQEVILRCVPISNHLYFYWYRQILGQKVEFLVSFYNNEISEKSEIFDDQFSVERPDGSNFTLKIRSTKLEDSAMYFCAVSLLQGLAEETQYFGPGTRLLVL.

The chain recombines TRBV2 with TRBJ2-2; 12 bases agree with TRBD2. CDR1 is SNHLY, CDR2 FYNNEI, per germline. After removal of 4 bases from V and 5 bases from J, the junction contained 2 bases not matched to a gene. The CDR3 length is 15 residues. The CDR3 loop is CASSVTSGGTGELFF. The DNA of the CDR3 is TGTGCCAGCAGTGTAACTAGCGGGGGGACCGGGGAGCTGTTTTTT.

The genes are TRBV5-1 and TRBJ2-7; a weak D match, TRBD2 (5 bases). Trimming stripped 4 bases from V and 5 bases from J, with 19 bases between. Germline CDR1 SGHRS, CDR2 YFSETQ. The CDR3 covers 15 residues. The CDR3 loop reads CASSLTAGVDHEQYF. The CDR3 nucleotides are TGCGCCAGCAGCCTTACAGCCGGGGTCGACCACGAGCAGTACTTC.

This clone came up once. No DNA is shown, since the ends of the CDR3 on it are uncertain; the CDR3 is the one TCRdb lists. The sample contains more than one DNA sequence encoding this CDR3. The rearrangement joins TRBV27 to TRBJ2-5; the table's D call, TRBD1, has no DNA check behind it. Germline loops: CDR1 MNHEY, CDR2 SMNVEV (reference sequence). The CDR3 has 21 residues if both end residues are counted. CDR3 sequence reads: CASSSTSGPGQPSILRETQYF.

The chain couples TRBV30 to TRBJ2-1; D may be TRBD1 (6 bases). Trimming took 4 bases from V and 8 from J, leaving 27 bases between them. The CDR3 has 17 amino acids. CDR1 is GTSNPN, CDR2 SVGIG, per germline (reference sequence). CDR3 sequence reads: CAWTSPGTWNLGDEQFF. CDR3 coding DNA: TGTGCCTGGACCAGTCCCGGGACATGGAACCTGGGCGATGAGCAGTTCTTC.

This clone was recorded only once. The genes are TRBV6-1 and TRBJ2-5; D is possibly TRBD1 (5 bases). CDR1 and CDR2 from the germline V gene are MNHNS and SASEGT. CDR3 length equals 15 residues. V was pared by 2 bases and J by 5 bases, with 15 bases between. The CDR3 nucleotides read TGTGCCAGCAGTGAATGGGGCCCCTCTGGGGAGACCCAGTACTTC. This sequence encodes CASSEWGPSGETQYF.

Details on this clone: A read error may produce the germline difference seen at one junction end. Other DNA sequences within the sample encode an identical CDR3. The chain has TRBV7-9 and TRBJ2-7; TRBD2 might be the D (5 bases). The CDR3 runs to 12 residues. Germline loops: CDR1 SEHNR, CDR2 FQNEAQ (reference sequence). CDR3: CSSGDGSYEQYF. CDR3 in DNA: TGTTCCAGCGGAGACGGGTCCTACGAGCAGTACTTC. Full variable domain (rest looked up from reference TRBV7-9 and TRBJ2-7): DTGVSQNPRHKITKRGQNVTFRCDPISEHNRLYWYRQTLGQGPEFLTYFQNEAQLEKSRLLSDRFSAERPKGSFSTLEIQRTEQGDSAMYLCSSGDGSYEQYFGPGTRLTVT.

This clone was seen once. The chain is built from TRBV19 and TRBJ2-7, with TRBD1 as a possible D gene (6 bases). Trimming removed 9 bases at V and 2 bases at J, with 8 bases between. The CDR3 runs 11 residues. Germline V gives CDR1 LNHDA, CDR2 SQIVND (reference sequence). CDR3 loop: CASGTTYEQYF. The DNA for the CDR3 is TGTGCCAGCGGGACAACCTACGAGCAGTACTTC.

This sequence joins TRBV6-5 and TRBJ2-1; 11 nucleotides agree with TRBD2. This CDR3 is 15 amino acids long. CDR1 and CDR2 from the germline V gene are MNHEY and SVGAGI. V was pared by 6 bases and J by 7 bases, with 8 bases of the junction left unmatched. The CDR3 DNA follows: TGTGCCAGCAGCCCCACTAGCGGGAGTTTTAATGAGCAGTTCTTC. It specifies CASSPTSGSFNEQFF.

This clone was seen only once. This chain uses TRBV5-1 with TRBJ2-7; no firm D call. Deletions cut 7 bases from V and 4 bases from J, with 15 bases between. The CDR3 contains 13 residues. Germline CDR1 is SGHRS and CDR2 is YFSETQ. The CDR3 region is CASCLKPGYEQYF. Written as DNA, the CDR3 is TGCGCCAGCTGCCTGAAGCCCGGGTACGAGCAGTACTTC.

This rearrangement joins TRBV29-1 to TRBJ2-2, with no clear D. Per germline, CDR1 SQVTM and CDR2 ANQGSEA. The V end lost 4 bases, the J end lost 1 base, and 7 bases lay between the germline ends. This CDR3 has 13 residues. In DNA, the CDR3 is TGCAGCGTTGGCACTTGGAACACCGGGGAGCTGTTTTTT. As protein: CSVGTWNTGELFF.

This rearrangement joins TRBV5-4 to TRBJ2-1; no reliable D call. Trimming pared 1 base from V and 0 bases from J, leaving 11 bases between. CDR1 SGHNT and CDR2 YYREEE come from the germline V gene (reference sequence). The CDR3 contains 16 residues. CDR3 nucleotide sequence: TGTGCCAGCAGCTTGAGCTCCTCAAGCTCCTACAATGAGCAGTTCTTC. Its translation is CASSLSSSSSYNEQFF.

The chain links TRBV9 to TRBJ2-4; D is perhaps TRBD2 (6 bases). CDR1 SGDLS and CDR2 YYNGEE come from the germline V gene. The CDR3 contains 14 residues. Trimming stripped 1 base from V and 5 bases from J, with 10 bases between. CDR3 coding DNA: TGTGCCAGCAGCGTAACGGGAGCTCAAAACATTCAGTACTTC. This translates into CASSVTGAQNIQYF.

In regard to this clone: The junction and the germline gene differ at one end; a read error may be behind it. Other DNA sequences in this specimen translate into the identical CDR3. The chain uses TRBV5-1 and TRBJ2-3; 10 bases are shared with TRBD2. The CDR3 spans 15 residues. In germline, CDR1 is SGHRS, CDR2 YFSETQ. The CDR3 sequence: CASSLAGTSEDTQYF. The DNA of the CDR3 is TGCGCCAGCAGCTTGGCTGGGACTAGCGAAGATACGCAGTACTTT. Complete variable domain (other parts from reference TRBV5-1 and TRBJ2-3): KAGVTQTPRYLIKTRGQQVTLSCSPISGHRSVSWYQQTPGQGLQFLFEYFSETQRNKGNFPGRFSGRQFSNSRSEMNVSTLELGDSALYLCASSLAGTSEDTQYFGPGTRLTVL.

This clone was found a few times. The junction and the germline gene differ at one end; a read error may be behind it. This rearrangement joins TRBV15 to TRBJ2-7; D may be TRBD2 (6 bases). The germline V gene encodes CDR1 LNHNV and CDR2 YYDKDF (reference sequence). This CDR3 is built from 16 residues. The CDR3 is CATSGDGAGSSYEQYF. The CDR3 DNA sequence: TGTGCCACCAGCGGAGACGGGGCGGGGTCCTCCTACGAGCAGTACTTC.

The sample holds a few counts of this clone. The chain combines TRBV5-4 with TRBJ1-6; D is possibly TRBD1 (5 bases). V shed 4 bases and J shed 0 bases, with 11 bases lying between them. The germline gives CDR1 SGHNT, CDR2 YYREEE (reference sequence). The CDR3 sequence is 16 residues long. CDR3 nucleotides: TGTGCCAGCAGCCGGGGGGGGAGCTCCTATAATTCACCCCTCCACTTT. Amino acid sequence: CASSRGGSSYNSPLHF.